These 21 T cell receptor beta chains were sequenced from one sample in a study of blood T cell repertoires in COVID-19. TCRdb's copy holds only in-frame clones and misses some; the assay was immunoSEQ multiplex PCR. This sample yields about 28,000 clones, of which more than 85% are seen a single time; about 0.8% belongs to the top ten. Input material: peripheral blood. The receptors originated from a woman aged 65 to 85 with COVID-19, enrolled during active disease.

The chain links TRBV5-1 to TRBJ1-2; 9 positions agree with TRBD1. This CDR3 has 16 residues. Losses at the gene ends were 5 bases for V and 4 bases for J; bases not matched to a gene: 12. Germline lookup yields CDR1 SGHRS and CDR2 YFSETQ. CDR3 in amino acids: CASRPGRDRVGYGYTF. The CDR3 nucleotides read TGCGCCAGCAGGCCCGGCCGGGACAGGGTCGGCTATGGCTACACCTTC.

A single count supports this clone. This chain joins TRBV9 and TRBJ2-2; possible D gene TRBD1, 6 bases. V shed 0 bases and J shed 7 bases, with 7 bases lying between them. CDR1 and CDR2 from the germline V gene are SGDLS and YYNGEE. The CDR3 has 13 amino acids. The CDR3 nucleotides read TGTGCCAGCAGCGTAGGGGGACACGGGGAGCTGTTTTTT. This codes for CASSVGGHGELFF.

This sequence joins TRBV29-1 and TRBJ1-1; 8 nucleotides align to TRBD1. CDR3 length equals 13 residues. The trim removed 5 bases at V and 4 bases at J, leaving 6 bases unmatched. Germline-derived CDR1 and CDR2 are SQVTM and ANQGSEA. In DNA form, the CDR3 reads TGCAGCGTTTTAGGACAGGGATCCACTGAAGCTTTCTTT. This gives the protein CSVLGQGSTEAFF.

CDR3 in amino acids: CAISEAGRGDTEAFF. The CDR3 DNA follows: TGTGCCATCAGTGAGGCAGGGCGTGGGGACACTGAAGCTTTCTTT. The chain has TRBV10-3 and TRBJ1-1; possibly TRBD1 for D (5 bases). Germline assignment: CDR1 ENHRY and CDR2 SYGVKD. Trimming pared 2 bases from V and 3 bases from J, leaving 13 bases between. The CDR3 has 15 residues.

CDR3 protein: CSASSQLAGITGELFF. DNA for the CDR3: TGCAGTGCTAGTAGTCAACTAGCGGGAATCACCGGGGAGCTGTTTTTT. The rearrangement joins TRBV20-1 to TRBJ2-2; TRBD2 matches 10 bases. The CDR3 consists of 16 residues. The V gene's germline CDR1 is DFQATT and CDR2 SNEGSKA (reference sequence). J lost 4 bases, V lost 3 bases, and 8 bases had no gene match.

The chain recombines TRBV29-1 with TRBJ1-1, with 7 bases matching TRBD1. CDR3 length: 14 amino acids. V gave up 6 bases and J gave up 4 bases; unmatched junction bases: 11. The germline V gene has CDR1 SQVTM and CDR2 ANQGSEA. The CDR3 nucleotides read TGCAGCGTGCCAACGGACAGGCTTGGCACTGAAGCTTTCTTT. Protein: CSVPTDRLGTEAFF.

The V and J genes are TRBV30 and TRBJ2-2, with TRBD2 as a possible D gene (6 bases). The CDR3 contains 11 residues. Germline CDR1 is GTSNPN and CDR2 is SVGIG (reference sequence). Between the trimmed V and J ends, which lost 6 bases and 6 bases, there was a span of 8 bases. Written as DNA, the CDR3 is TGTGCCTGCCTAGCGTCCGGGGAGCTGTTTTTT. Its translation: CACLASGELFF.

The chain joins TRBV5-8 to TRBJ1-1, with D unresolved. The CDR3 totals 14 residues. CDR1 is SGHTS, CDR2 YDEGEE, per germline. The V and J ends lost 0 bases and 2 bases respectively, with 8 bases between them. CDR3 loop: CASSLVPGNTEAFF. The CDR3 nucleotides read TGTGCCAGCAGCTTGGTGCCGGGAAACACTGAAGCTTTCTTT. The full variable domain, rest sourced from reference TRBV5-8 and TRBJ1-1, is EAGVTQSPTHLIKTRGQQATLRCSPISGHTSVYWYQQALGLGLQFLLWYDEGEERNRGNFPPRFSGRQFPNYSSELNVNALELEDSALYLCASSLVPGNTEAFFGQGTRLTVV.

The chain has TRBV28 and TRBJ1-4, with a weak D call TRBD1 (5 bases). Germline V lookup: CDR1 MDHEN, CDR2 SYDVKM. Deletions cut 5 bases from V and 7 bases from J, with 14 bases between. The CDR3 contains 14 residues. In DNA form, the CDR3 reads TGTGCCAGCAGTGAGACAGCGCCTACTGAAAAACTGTTTTTT. Translated: CASSETAPTEKLFF.

The chain combines TRBV7-9 with TRBJ1-4; no clear D. V lost 5 bases and J 3 bases, leaving 10 bases between the germline ends. This CDR3 contains 14 residues. Looked up from germline, CDR1 is SEHNR and CDR2 is FQNEAQ (reference sequence). This chain's CDR3 is CASSSPVANEKLFF. The CDR3 coding sequence is TGTGCCAGCAGCAGCCCCGTTGCTAATGAAAAACTGTTTTTT.

The chain has TRBV5-1 and TRBJ1-1; 8 positions match TRBD1. Germline V CDR1 and CDR2: SGHRS, YFSETQ. The V segment lost 4 bases and the J segment 1 base; nucleotides outside the gene matches: 6. The CDR3 is made up of 15 amino acids. The CDR3, as DNA: TGCGCCAGCAGCACATCACAGGGGGAGAACACTGAAGCTTTCTTT. It is translated as CASSTSQGENTEAFF.

The chain has TRBV28 and TRBJ2-1; 12 bases match TRBD2. This CDR3 comprises 19 residues. V dropped 3 bases and J dropped 8; count of bases not matched to a gene: 17. In germline, CDR1 is MDHEN, CDR2 SYDVKM. In DNA, the CDR3 is TGTGCCAGCAGTTTTCCTAGGGATGGACTAGCGGGAAGAAAGTATGAGCAGTTCTTC. Translation gives CASSFPRDGLAGRKYEQFF.

The V gene is TRBV9, the J gene TRBJ2-3, with D hard to call. CDR3 length: 17 amino acids. The V and J ends lost 0 bases and 1 base respectively, with 15 bases between them. Germline CDR1 SGDLS, CDR2 YYNGEE. CDR3: CASSVAGGQLGTDTQYF. In nucleotides, the CDR3 is TGTGCCAGCAGCGTAGCTGGTGGGCAGCTCGGCACAGATACGCAGTATTTT. Full variable domain (outside the CDR3, taken from reference TRBV9 and TRBJ2-3): DSGVTQTPKHLITATGQRVTLRCSPRSGDLSVYWYQQSLDQGLQFLIQYYNGEERAKGNILERFSAQQFPDLHSELNLSSLELGDSALYFCASSVAGGQLGTDTQYFGPGTRLTVL.

The chain employs TRBV7-2 and TRBJ1-4, with D tentatively TRBD1 (5 bases). The germline V and J ends were trimmed by 2 bases and 12 bases, with 13 bases remaining between them. Germline-derived CDR1 and CDR2 are SGHTA and FQGNSA. CDR3 length: 13 residues. CDR3 nucleotides: TGTGCCAGCAGCTTAACCCCTGGACAAGAACTGTTTTTT. Translated, it gives CASSLTPGQELFF.

The chain has TRBV10-3 and TRBJ1-3, with D possibly TRBD1 on 6 matching bases. V dropped 2 bases and J dropped 7 bases, with 12 bases sitting between them. Germline lookup yields CDR1 ENHRY and CDR2 SYGVKD. CDR3 length equals 14 residues. The CDR3 nucleotides are TGTGCCATCAGTGAGCCCAGGGGTCCTAACACCATATATTTT. It translates to CAISEPRGPNTIYF.

The chain carries TRBV6-5 and TRBJ1-5, with 8 bases lining up with TRBD1. The V gene's germline CDR1 is MNHEY and CDR2 SVGAGI. V lost 6 bases and J lost 4; bases outside the gene matches: 5. This CDR3 is 14 amino acids long. CDR3 in amino acids: CASSRDRSNQPQHF. CDR3 DNA: TGTGCCAGCAGCAGGGACAGGTCTAATCAGCCCCAGCATTTT.

The genes are TRBV9 and TRBJ1-3; D unresolved. The CDR3 sequence is 15 residues long. Trimming cost V 0 bases and J 0 bases, with 7 bases left between them. Per the germline V gene, CDR1 is SGDLS and CDR2 is YYNGEE. The CDR3 DNA reads TGTGCCAGCAGCGTAGTGGCAGACTCTGGAAACACCATATATTTT. It is translated as CASSVVADSGNTIYF.

V usage is TRBV18 and J usage is TRBJ1-1, with TRBD1 as a possible D gene (5 bases). CDR3 length equals 19 residues. The ends were cut back, 3 bases at V and 0 bases at J, with 23 bases in the middle. Per germline, CDR1 KGHSH and CDR2 LQKENI. The CDR3 loop reads CASSPGLWSRQRMNTEAFF. CDR3 sequence (DNA): TGTGCCAGCTCACCCGGTTTATGGTCCAGACAGCGCATGAACACTGAAGCTTTCTTT.

The chain has TRBV4-3 and TRBJ1-3, with a weak D call TRBD1 (5 bases). Per germline, CDR1 LGHNA and CDR2 YSLEER. The CDR3 is made up of 14 amino acids. Trimming cost V 0 bases and J 8 bases, with 11 bases left between them. DNA for the CDR3: TGCGCCAGCAGCCAAGATCTGGGGGGAGACACCATATATTTT. The encoded protein is CASSQDLGGDTIYF.

V and J are TRBV19 and TRBJ2-1; D might be TRBD2 (5 bases). The CDR3 extends over 13 amino acids. V was pared by 0 bases and J by 14 bases, with 14 bases between. Germline V gene sequence: CDR1 LNHDA, CDR2 SQIVND (reference sequence). The CDR3: CASSIDLNREKFF. The CDR3, as DNA: TGTGCCAGTAGTATAGATCTTAATAGGGAGAAGTTCTTC.

V and J are TRBV29-1 and TRBJ1-1, with 8 positions matching TRBD1. Trimming removed 6 bases from V and 11 bases from J; junction bases left unmatched: 8. The CDR3 consists of 11 residues. Germline V gene lookup returns CDR1 SQVTM and CDR2 ANQGSEA. This chain's CDR3 is CSVRQGRTAFF. CDR3 nucleotides: TGCAGCGTGAGACAGGGGAGGACGGCTTTCTTT. Full variable domain (remainder filled in from reference TRBV29-1 and TRBJ1-1): SAVISQKPSRDICQRGTSLTIQCQVDSQVTMMFWYRQQPGQSLTLIATANQGSEATYESGFVIDKFPISRPNLTFSTLTVSNMSPEDSSIYLCSVRQGRTAFFGQGTRLTVV.